The T cell receptor (beta chain) under discussion was sequenced for a study of OX40 agonist ivuxolimab in advanced cancers. Looking at the study overall: The costimulatory receptor OX40 (CD134) was targeted by ivuxolimab, a fully human IgG2 agonistic monoclonal antibody. Intravenous ivuxolimab was administered to patients every 2 weeks at six dose levels: 0.01, 0.1, 0.3, 1.5, 3 and 10 mg/kg. Among the 52 dose-escalation patients, around 20 had hepatocellular carcinoma, roughly 15 melanoma, 9 renal cell carcinoma and 9 head and neck cancer. In the dose-escalation cohort, around four fifths of patients were male, and the mean age was roughly 56 years with a range of roughly 20 to 80. Patients were allowed to have had prior anti-PD-1, anti-PD-L1 or anti-CTLA-4 therapy, and approximately 43% of the dose-escalation patients had previously received checkpoint inhibitors. Partial responses occurred in three dose-escalation patients, of whom one had hepatocellular carcinoma and two had cutaneous melanoma. The purpose of peripheral TCRbeta sequencing was to test whether ivuxolimab changed TCR sequence diversity and led to clonal T-cell expansion. The paper describes the monotherapy dose-escalation part (N ≈ 52 patients) of the phase I trial of ivuxolimab. Summary of the overall study and its limitations: Low levels of normalized T-cell clonal expansion were also shown by some nonresponding patients. The antigen specificity of the clonally expanded peripheral T cells was not determined. In partial responders in the 0.1-3.0 mg/kg groups, normalized peripheral clonal expansion was found to be among the lowest, especially among CD8+ T cells. After ivuxolimab, expanded clones were on average more numerous among CD8+ T cells than among CD4+ T cells. At doses from 0.1 to 3.0 mg/kg, clonal expansion was seen in both CD4+ and CD8+ blood T cells between baseline and week 6.

This clone has just a few counts. The clone's antigen remains unknown. Base quality data are lacking; no much larger clone is found one base away. Patients with autoimmune disease history or receiving systemic immunosuppression were excluded from the trial. Peripheral blood for TCR sequencing was collected from all dose cohorts at baseline, on cycle 4 day 1, and on cycle 7 day 1. The samples were taken from a phase I, first-in-human, multicenter, open-label dose-escalation trial of ivuxolimab. The trial enrolled adults with locally advanced or metastatic head and neck squamous cell, hepatocellular, melanoma or renal cell carcinoma. CD4+ and CD8+ T cells were sorted separately from peripheral blood before TCR sequencing. Sequences SGHVS (CDR1) and FQNEAQ (CDR2) are obtained from the germline V gene. Spanning cysteine to phenylalanine, the CDR3 consists of 15 amino acids. The DNA shown is the 45-base CDR3, in frame from base 1. Cut back by 5 bases and 2 bases, the V and J ends lie 14 bases apart.

To sequence the TCRbeta CDR3 region, genomic DNA was isolated from the sorted cells. The immunoSEQ Assay was used for sequencing of TCRbeta CDR3 regions. This immuneACCESS table, as held by TCRdb, lists in-frame sequences with V and J called but not all clones. Of the missing ones, under half trace to an unresolved V gene in checked studies; the others have no known cause. Within this sample are about 80,000 clones, with about 86% of them counted one time only. The ten largest clones capture just under 2% of the sample. The sequence links TRBV7-8 to TRBJ2-3, with the D gene too uncertain to name. This clonotype was sampled from an adult with an advanced solid tumor such as melanoma, head and neck, liver or kidney cancer. Sequenced here: CD4+ or CD8+ T cells sorted from blood, sampled in a trial of the OX40 agonist ivuxolimab. For the CDR3, the sequence is CASSPRVADTDTQYF. The DNA reads TGTGCCAGCAGCCCCCGGGTCGCAGACACAGATACGCAGTATTTT.